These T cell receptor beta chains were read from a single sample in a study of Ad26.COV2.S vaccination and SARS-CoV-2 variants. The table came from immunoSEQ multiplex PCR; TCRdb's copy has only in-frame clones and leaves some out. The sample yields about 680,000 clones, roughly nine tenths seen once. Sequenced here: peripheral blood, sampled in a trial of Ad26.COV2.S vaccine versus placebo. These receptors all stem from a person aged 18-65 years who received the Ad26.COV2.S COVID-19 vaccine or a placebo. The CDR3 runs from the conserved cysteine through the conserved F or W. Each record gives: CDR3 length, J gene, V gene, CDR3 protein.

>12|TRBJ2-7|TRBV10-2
CASKDRSYEQYF
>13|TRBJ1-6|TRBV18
CASSLNNNSPLHF
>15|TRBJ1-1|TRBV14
CASSGRGRQNTEAFF
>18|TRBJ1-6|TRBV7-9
CASSALGGSPDRRSPLHF
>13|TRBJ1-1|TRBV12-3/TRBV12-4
CASSQRAGTEAFF
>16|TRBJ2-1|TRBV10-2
CASKGTSGIRYNEQFF
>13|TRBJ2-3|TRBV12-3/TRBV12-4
CASQGSGTDTQYF
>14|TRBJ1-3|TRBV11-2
CASSLVAGGNTIYF
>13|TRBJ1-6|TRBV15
CATSRGHNSPLHF
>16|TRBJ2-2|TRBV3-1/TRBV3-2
CASIGTSGRVTGELFF
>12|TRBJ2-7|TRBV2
CASTDSSYEQYF
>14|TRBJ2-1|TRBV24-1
CATSDGSRYNEQFF
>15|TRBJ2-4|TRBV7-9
CASSFVQGPLNIQYF
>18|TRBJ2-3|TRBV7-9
CASSLGSSGSTSTDTQYF
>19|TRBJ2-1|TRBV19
CASSIWGSPQGISYNEQFF
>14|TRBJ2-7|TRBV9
CASSVVAGTYEQYF
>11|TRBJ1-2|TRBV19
CASRTAYGYTF
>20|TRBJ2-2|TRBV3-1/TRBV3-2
CASSQPFGPSYRPNTGELFF
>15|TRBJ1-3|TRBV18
CASSLASGNGNTIYF
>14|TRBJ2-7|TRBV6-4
CASTRRRCPYEQYF
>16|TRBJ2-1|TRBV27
CASSPPGRDFYNEQFF
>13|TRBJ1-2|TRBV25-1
CASSEAGNYGYTF
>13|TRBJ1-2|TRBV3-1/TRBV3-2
CASSQDSSYGYTF
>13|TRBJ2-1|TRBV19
CASTYSGLNEQFF
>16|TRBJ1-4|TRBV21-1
CASSVWGSATNEKLFF
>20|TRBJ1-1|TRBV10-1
CASSEGTGASGDARNTEAFF
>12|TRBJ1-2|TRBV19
CASSISTVGYTF
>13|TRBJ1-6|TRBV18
CASSLGPASPLHF
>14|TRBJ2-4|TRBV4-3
CASSQELAKNIQYF
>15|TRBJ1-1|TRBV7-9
CASSLDSLFNTEAFF
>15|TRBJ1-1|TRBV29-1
CSALRPPPMNTEAFF
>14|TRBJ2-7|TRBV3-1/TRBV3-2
CASSRTPQAAEQYF
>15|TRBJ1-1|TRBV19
CASSIGTGMNTEAFF
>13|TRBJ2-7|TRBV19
CATSADWSYEQYF
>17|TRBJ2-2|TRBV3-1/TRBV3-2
CASSQDRSEGRIGELFF
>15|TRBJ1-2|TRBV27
CASSSGPWGSGGYTF
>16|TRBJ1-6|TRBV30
CAWSVMRSSYNSPLHF
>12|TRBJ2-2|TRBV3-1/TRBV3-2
CASSHLSRELFF
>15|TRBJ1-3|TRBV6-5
CASSYGGFSGNTIYF
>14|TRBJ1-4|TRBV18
CASSPRQGFEKLFF
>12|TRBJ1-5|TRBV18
CASSNSNQPQHF
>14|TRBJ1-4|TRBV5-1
CASSRDSGGEKLFF
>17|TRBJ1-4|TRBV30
CAIGNSTTVATNEKLFF
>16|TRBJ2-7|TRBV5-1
CASSTGTSGNLYEQYF
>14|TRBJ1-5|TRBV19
CASTLGGLGQPQHF
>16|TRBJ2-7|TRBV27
CASSAYLAGAPLKQYF